The sample holds a few counts of the clone carrying this T cell receptor beta chain. Antigen specificity is unknown. These data originate in a study of T cells in Graves' hyperthyroidism and ophthalmopathy. Study observations and caveats: Blood shared most expanded thyroid clonotypes above 0.001.

The diagnoses drew upon clinical symptoms, serum thyroxine and TRAb, thyroid ultrasound and orbital computed tomography. Isolation of PBMCs was performed on around 10 ml fresh peripheral blood. Germline V gene sequence: CDR1 LGHDT, CDR2 YNNKEL (reference sequence). The germline V and J ends were trimmed by 1 base and 3 bases, with 13 bases remaining between them. The CDR3 length is 15 residues. TCR beta CDR3 regions were amplified from RNA transcripts. The TCR CDR3 first-round RT-PCR relied on the HTBI primer set. TCRdb redid the calling of the multiplex PCR reads with MiXCR, one entry per CDR3 protein. This sample has nearly 600,000 distinct CDR3 sequences; more than 11% occur once, and the top ten carry around 5.4%.

The chain carries TRBV3-1 and TRBJ2-7; D possibly corresponds to TRBD2 (5 bases). The TCR was taken from a woman under 40 with Graves' hyperthyroidism that later progressed to Graves' ophthalmopathy. Sequenced: blood. As DNA, the CDR3 is TGTGCCAGCAGCCAAGGACGGGGTGATCTCTACGAGCAGTACTTC. Encoded protein: CASSQGRGDLYEQYF.